The text below deals with one TCR beta chain. Sequenced by immunoSEQ multiplex PCR; TCRdb stores in-frame clones only, minus some. In the table there are approximately 30,000 clones, 86% of which are singletons. The data were taken from a study of OX40 agonist ivuxolimab in advanced cancers. Study details: Patients were treated with ivuxolimab, an agonistic anti-OX40 (CD134) antibody. Among those treated, three patients had partial responses, one with hepatocellular carcinoma and two with cutaneous melanoma.

Trimming stripped 4 bases from V and 7 bases from J, with 5 bases between. The CDR3 totals 10 residues. The germline CDR1 and CDR2 sequences are SQVTM and ANQGSEA. The sequenced sample was CD4+ or CD8+ T cells sorted from blood, obtained in a trial of the OX40 agonist ivuxolimab. The receptor's source is an adult with an advanced solid tumor such as melanoma, head and neck, liver or kidney cancer. The gene calls are TRBV29-1 and TRBJ2-1, with D unresolved. DNA of the CDR3: TGCAGCGTTGGGTTTAATGAGCAGTTCTTC. It is translated as CSVGFNEQFF.